This TCR beta chain originates from a study of CD8 T cells in ankylosing spondylitis. Study results and caveats: The authors reported significant enrichment of disease-linked clones in matched ankylosing spondylitis synovial fluid. Those disease-linked clones were CD8+; they were also relatively rare in peripheral blood.

TCRdb passed the 5' RACE reads through MiXCR, listing each CDR3 protein once. The sample has 250,000 or so distinct CDR3 sequences; 20% to 30% are singletons. This clonotype came up many times. Antigen: not known. V lost 3 bases to trimming and J lost 5 bases, with 11 bases between them. Germline loops: CDR1 GTSNPN, CDR2 SVGIG (reference sequence). The CDR3 covers 12 residues. The chain couples TRBV30 to TRBJ2-7; D remains unclear. The source material was blood, either unsorted or a sorted T cell fraction (not recorded which). This sequence originates from a male donor with ankylosing spondylitis or in good health (not recorded which). The CDR3 DNA sequence: TGTGCCTGGAGGCAACGGGCTGACGAGCAGTACTTC. Translation: CAWRQRADEQYF.